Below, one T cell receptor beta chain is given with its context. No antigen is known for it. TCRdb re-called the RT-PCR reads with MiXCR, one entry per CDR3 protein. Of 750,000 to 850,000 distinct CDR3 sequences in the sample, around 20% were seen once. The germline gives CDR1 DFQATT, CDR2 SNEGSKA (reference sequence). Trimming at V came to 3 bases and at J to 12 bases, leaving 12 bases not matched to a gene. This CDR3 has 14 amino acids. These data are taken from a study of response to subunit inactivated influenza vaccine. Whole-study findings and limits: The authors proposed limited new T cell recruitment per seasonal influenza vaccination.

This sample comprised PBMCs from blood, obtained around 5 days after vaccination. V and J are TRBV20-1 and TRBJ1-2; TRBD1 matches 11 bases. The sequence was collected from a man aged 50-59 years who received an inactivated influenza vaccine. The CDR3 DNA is TGCAGTGCTAGCGACCTCGGGACAGGGGGGAGAGACACCTTC. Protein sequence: CSASDLGTGGRDTF.